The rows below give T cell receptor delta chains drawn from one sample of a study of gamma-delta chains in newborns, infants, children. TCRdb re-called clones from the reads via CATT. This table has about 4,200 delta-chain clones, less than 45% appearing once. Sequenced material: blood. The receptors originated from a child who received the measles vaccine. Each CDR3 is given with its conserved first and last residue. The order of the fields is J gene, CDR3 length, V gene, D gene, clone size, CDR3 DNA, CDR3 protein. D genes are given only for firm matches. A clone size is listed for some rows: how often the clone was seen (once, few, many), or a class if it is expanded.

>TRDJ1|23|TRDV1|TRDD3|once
TGTGCTCTTGGGGAAGAACTACCCTACTCGATGTTGTGGGGGATATTTTACACCGATAAGCTCATCTTT
CALGEELPYSMLWGIFYTDKLIF
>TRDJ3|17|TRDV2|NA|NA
TGTGCCTGTGACACGCCCGAAAGCTCCTGGGACACCCGACAGATGTTTTTC
CACDTPESSWDTRQMFF
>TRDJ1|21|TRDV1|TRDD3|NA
TGTGCTCTTGGGGAAGTCCGACTAGGCCCCGACTGGGGGATACGCACCGATAAACTCATCTTT
CALGEVRLGPDWGIRTDKLIF
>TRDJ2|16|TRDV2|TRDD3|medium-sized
TGTGCCTGTGACACCGTGGCTACTGGGGGGTCAGCACAACTCTTCTTT
CACDTVATGGSAQLFF
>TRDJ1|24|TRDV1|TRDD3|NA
TGTGCTCTTGGGGAACTAGAAATGGTCAGACTGGGGGTCTTGAGAGGGACGTACACCGATAAACTCATCTTC
CALGELEMVRLGVLRGTYTDKLIF
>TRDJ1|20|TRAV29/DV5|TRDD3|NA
TGTGCAGCAAGGGCCCCTCGATCAGGGGCTGGGGGACTGTACACCGATAAACTCATCTTT
CAARAPRSGAGGLYTDKLIF
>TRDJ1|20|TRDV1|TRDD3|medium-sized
TGTGCTCTTGGGGAACTAGGTTCCCTATACTGGGGGATAAGTCCCGATAAACTCATCTTT
CALGELGSLYWGISPDKLIF
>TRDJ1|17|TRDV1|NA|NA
TGTGCTCTTGGGGAAGATGGGCGCCGCCCGCTAACCGATAAACTCATCTTT
CALGEDGRRPLTDKLIF
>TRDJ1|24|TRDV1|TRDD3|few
TGTGCTCTTGGGGAACTTCTCTCCTTCCCTCTTACTGGGGGATACGCGCTCGGCACCGATAAACTCATCTTT
CALGELLSFPLTGGYALGTDKLIF
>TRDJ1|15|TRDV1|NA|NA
TGTGCTCTTGGGGGAACTGATAGAGCTAGGCCCAAACTCATCTTT
CALGGTDRARPKLIF
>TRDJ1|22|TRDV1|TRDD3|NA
TGTGCTCTTGGGGATCAATTCCTACCGCAGTACTGGGGGACCCCGTACACCGATAAACTCATCTTT
CALGDQFLPQYWGTPYTDKLIF
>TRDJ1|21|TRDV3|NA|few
TGTGCCTTTCTGTGGCGGTTCGGGGTGGCGGATACCCACAGGTACACCGATAAACTCATCTTT
CAFLWRFGVADTHRYTDKLIF
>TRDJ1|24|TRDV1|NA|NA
TGTGCTCTTGGGAATTTGTCCCTCCTACGGTACTGGGTGATAAACCCCCCGTACACCGATAAACTCATCTTT
CALGNLSLLRYWVINPPYTDKLIF
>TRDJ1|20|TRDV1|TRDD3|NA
TGTGCTCTTGGGGAATTCCGGCCTTTGGCGGTTTTACTGGGGGATACGTTACTCATCTTT
CALGEFRPLAVLLGDTLLIF
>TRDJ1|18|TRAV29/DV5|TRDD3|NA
TGTGCAGCAAGACCTAGTGCGGTACTGGGGGATACGTTAAGGAAACTCATCTTT
CAARPSAVLGDTLRKLIF
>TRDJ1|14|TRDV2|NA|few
TGTGCCTGTGACACCGTTAAGGGGTCCGATAAACTCATCTTT
CACDTVKGSDKLIF
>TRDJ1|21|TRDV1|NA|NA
TGTGCTCTTGGGGAAAGGTGCTCCTTTCCAGTACTGGGAGATACTTTCGATAAACTCATCTTT
CALGERCSFPVLGDTFDKLIF
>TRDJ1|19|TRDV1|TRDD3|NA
TGTGCTCTTGGGGAACTGCGCTTCCCCCCTCCGGGGGATACTGGGAAACTCATCTTT
CALGELRFPPPGDTGKLIF
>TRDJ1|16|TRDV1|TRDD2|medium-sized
TGTGCTATAACGCCTTCCTACGATTTCAGGGCCATAAAACTCATCTTT
CAITPSYDFRAIKLIF
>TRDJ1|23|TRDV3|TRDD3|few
TGTGCCTTTAGGTGGGGAGGTGTATACTGGGGGATACTAAATCCCAACCACGGCGATAAACTCATCTTT
CAFRWGGVYWGILNPNHGDKLIF
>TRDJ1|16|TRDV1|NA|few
TGTGCTCTTGGGGACACCCCCCGTGTGATTGCGAAAAGACTCATCTTT
CALGDTPRVIAKRLIF
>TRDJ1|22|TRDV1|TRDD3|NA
TGTGCTCTTGGGGAACTAGTCCCTAAGTACTGGGGGATACGCCTTTTCGCCGATAAACTCATCTTT
CALGELVPKYWGIRLFADKLIF
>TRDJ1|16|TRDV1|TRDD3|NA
TGTGCTCTTGGGAACGGGATACTGGGGACCACCGATAAACTCATCTTT
CALGNGILGTTDKLIF
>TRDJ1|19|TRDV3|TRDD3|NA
TGTGCCTCCGCTTCCGTGGGGGATACCTCGGTGGAACAATCAGATAAACTCATCTTT
CASASVGDTSVEQSDKLIF
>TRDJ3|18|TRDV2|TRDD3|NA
TGTGCCTGTGACAATACTGGGGGATACTCCTGGGACACCCGACAGATGTTTTTC
CACDNTGGYSWDTRQMFF
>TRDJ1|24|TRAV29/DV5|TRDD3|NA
TGTGCCGCAAGCGCGGTAAGGCCTTCAACGCACTGGGGGATACTAGGAGGGGACACCGATAAACTCATCTTT
CAASAVRPSTHWGILGGDTDKLIF
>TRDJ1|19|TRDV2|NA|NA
TGTGCCTGTGACACCAATTCCATATTGGGGGGCCATTACACCGATAAACTCATCTTT
CACDTNSILGGHYTDKLIF
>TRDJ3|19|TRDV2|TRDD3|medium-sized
TGTGCCTGTGACCCTACTGGGGGGCCTAGCTCCTGGGACACCCGACAGATGTTTTTC
CACDPTGGPSSWDTRQMFF
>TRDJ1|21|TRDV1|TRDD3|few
TGTGCTCTTGGGGAACTATTCCCTCCCCACTGGGGGATTGTTTCGGCCGATAAACTCATCTTT
CALGELFPPHWGIVSADKLIF
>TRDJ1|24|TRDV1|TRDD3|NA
TGTGCTCTTGGGGAACCAATAAATTCCTACTTCCCTTGCCGGGGGATACTAAACACCGATAAACTCATCTTT
CALGEPINSYFPCRGILNTDKLIF
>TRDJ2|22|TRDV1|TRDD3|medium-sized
TGTGCTCTTGGGGAACTAGCGGTTTACTACTGGGGGATAGACGAGGTGACAGCACAACTCTTCTTT
CALGELAVYYWGIDEVTAQLFF